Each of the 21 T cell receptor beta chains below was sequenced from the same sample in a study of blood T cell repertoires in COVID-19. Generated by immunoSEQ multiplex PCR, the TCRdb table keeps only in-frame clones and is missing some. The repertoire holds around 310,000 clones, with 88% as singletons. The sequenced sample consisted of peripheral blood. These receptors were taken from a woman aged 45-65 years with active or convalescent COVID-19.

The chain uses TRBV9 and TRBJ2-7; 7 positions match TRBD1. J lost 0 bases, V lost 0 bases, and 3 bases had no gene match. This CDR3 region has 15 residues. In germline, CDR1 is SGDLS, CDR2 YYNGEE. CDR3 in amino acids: CASSVGQGVSYEQYF. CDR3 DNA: TGTGCCAGCAGCGTAGGGCAGGGGGTCTCCTACGAGCAGTACTTC.

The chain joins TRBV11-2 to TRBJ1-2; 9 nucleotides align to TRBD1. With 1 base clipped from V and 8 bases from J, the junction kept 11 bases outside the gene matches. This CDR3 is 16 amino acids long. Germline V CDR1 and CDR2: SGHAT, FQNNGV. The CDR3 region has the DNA TGTGCCAGCAGCTTAGGGCCGGGACAGGGTCCGGGGGGCTACACCTTC. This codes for CASSLGPGQGPGGYTF.

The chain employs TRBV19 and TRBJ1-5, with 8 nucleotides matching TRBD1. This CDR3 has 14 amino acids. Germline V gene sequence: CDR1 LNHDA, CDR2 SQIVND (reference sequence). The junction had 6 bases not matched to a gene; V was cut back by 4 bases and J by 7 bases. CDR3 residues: CASSKDRGGQPQHF. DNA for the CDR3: TGTGCCAGTAGTAAAGACAGGGGCGGACAGCCCCAGCATTTT.

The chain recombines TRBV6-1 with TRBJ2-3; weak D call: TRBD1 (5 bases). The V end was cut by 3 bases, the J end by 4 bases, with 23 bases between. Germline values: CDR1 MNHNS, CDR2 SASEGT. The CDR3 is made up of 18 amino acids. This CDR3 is CASSDWTHQGILADTQYF. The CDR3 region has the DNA TGTGCCAGCAGTGATTGGACACACCAGGGTATTTTGGCAGATACGCAGTATTTT.

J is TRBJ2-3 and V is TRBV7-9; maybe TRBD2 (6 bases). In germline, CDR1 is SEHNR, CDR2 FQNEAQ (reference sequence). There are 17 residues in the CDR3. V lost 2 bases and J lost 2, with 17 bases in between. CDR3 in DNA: TGTGCCAGCAGCTTACTTGTCGGGGGACCCCACACAGATACGCAGTATTTT. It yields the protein CASSLLVGGPHTDTQYF.

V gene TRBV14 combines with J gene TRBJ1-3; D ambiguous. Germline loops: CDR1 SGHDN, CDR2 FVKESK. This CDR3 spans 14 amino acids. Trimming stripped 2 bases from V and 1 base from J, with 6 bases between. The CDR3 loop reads CASSQQLSGNTIYF. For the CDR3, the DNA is TGTGCCAGCAGCCAACAGTTGTCTGGAAACACCATATATTTT.

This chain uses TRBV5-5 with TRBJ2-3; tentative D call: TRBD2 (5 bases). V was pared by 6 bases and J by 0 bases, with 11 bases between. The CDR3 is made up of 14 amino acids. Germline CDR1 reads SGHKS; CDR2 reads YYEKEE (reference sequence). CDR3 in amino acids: CASNSVQSTDTQYF. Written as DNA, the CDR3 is TGTGCCAGCAATAGCGTACAAAGCACAGATACGCAGTATTTT.

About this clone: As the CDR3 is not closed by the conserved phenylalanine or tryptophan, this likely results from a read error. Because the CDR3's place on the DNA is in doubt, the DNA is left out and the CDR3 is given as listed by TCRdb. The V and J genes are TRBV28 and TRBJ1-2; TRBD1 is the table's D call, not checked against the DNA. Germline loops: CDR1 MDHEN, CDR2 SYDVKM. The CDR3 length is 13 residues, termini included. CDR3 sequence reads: CASSTGGRGPASV.

CDR3 loop: CASSQVRLAGVEQFF. CDR3 nucleotide sequence: TGCGCCAGCAGCCAAGTCCGGTTAGCGGGGGTTGAGCAGTTCTTC. The rearrangement uses TRBV4-3 and TRBJ2-1; 9 bases line up with TRBD2. With 1 base clipped from V and 9 bases from J, the junction kept 7 bases outside the gene matches. CDR3 size: 15 residues. Germline V lookup: CDR1 LGHNA, CDR2 YSLEER.

This chain's CDR3 is CASSLYPTGGSDGYTF. The CDR3 nucleotides read TGTGCCAGCAGCTTATATCCCACAGGGGGTTCCGATGGCTACACCTTC. The chain recombines TRBV7-2 with TRBJ1-2; 8 bases align to TRBD1. The CDR3 runs to 16 residues. J gave up 6 bases and V 2 bases, and 11 bases lay outside the gene matches. CDR1 is SGHTA and CDR2 is FQGNSA in the germline V gene.

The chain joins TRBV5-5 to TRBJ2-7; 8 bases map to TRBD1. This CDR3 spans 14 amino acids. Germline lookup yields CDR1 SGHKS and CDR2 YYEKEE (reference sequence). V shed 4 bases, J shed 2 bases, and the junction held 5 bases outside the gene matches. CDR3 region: CASSRDRLAYEQYF. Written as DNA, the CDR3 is TGTGCCAGCAGCCGGGACAGGTTAGCCTACGAGCAGTACTTC.

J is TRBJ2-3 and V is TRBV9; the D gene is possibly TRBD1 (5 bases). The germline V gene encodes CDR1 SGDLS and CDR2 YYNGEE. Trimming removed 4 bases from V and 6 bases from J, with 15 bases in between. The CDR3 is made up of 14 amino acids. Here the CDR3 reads CASSSKGRYDTQYF. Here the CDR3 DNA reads TGTGCCAGCAGCTCGAAGGGGCGGTATGATACGCAGTATTTT.

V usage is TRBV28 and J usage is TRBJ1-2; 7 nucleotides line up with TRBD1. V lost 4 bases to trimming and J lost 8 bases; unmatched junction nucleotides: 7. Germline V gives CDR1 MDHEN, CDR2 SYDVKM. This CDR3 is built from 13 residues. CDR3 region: CASSSAGTAGYTF. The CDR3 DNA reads TGTGCCAGCAGTTCCGCCGGGACAGCCGGCTACACCTTC.

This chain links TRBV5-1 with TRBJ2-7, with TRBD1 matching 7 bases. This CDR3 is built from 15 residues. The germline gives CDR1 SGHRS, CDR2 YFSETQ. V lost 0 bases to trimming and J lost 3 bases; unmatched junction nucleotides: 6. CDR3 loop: CASSLARDSFYEQYF. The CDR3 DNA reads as TGCGCCAGCAGCTTGGCCCGGGACAGCTTCTACGAGCAGTACTTC.

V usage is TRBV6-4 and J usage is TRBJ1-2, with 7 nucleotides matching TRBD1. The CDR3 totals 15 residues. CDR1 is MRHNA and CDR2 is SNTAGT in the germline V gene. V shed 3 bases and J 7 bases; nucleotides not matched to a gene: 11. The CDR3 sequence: CASSEYAGQPSGYTF. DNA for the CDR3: TGTGCCAGCAGTGAGTACGCGGGACAGCCCTCTGGCTACACCTTC.

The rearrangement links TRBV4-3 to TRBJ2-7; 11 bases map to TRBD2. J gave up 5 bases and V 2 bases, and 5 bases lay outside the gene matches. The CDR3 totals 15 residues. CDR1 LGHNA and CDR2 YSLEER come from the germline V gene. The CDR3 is CASSQTSGGTDEQYF. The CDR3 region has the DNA TGCGCCAGCAGCCAAACTAGCGGGGGCACGGACGAGCAGTACTTC.

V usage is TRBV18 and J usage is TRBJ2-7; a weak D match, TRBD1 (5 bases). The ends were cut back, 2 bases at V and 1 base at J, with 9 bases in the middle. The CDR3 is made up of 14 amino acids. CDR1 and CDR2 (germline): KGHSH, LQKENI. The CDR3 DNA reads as TGTGCCAGCTCACCAGACAGTACATCCTACGAGCAGTACTTC. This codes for CASSPDSTSYEQYF. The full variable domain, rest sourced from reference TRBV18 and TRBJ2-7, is NAGVMQNPRHLVRRRGQEARLRCSPMKGHSHVYWYRQLPEEGLKFMVYLQKENIIDESGMPKERFSAEFPKEGPSILRIQQVVRGDSAAYFCASSPDSTSYEQYFGPGTRLTVT.

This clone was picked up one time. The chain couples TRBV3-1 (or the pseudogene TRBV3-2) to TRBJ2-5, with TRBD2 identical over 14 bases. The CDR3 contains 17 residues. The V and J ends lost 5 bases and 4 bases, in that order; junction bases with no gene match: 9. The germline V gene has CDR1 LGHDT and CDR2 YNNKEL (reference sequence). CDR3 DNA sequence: TGTGCCAGCAGCTTACGAATAGGGACTAGCGGGAGAGAGACCCAGTACTTC. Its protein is CASSLRIGTSGRETQYF.

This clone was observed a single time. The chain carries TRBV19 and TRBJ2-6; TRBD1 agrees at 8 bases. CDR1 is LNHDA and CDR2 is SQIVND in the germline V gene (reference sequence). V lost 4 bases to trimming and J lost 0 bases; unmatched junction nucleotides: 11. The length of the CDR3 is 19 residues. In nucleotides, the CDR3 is TGTGCCAGTAGTAAACAAGGGACAGGTTTATACTCTGGGGCCAACGTCCTGACTTTC. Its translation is CASSKQGTGLYSGANVLTF.

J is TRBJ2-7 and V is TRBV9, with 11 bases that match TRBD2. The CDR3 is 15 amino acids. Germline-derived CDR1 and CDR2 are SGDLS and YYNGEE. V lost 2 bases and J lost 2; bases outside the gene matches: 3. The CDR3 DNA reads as TGTGCCAGCAGCGTGGGACTAGCGGACCCCTACGAGCAGTACTTC. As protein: CASSVGLADPYEQYF.

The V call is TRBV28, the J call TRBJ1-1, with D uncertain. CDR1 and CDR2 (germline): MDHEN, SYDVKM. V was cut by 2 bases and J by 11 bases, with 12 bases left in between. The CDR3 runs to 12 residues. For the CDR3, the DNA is TGTGCCAGCAGTTTAACCGAGGGTGGCGCTTTCTTT. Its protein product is CASSLTEGGAFF.